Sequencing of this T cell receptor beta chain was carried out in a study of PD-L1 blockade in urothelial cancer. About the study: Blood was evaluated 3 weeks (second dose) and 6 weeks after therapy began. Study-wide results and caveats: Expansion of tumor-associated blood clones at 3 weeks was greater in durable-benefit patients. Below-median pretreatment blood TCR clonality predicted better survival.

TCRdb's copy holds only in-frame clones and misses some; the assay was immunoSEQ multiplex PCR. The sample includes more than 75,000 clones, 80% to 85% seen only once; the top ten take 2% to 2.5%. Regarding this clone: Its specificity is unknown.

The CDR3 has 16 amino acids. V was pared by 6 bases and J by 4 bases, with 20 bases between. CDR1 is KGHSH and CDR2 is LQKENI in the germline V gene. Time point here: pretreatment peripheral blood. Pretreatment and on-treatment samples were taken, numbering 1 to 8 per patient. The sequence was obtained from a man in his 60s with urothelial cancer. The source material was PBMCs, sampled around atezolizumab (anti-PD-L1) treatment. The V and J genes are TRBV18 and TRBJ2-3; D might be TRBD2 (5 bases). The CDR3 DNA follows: TGTGCCAGCTCCCCTCGGACGGCTCTAGCTTCAGATACGCAGTATTTT. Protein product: CASSPRTALASDTQYF.